The present entry profiles one TCR beta chain with its context. There is no known antigen for this receptor. No base-level quality is on record; no much larger clone is a single base apart. The data derive from a study of T-cell memory formation after mild COVID-19 (dated by TCRdb to 2020 to 2023). At the level of the whole study: TCR sequence clusters from the two donors were largely donor specific. T-cell clones expanding and contracting after mild COVID-19 in two donors were tracked by longitudinal TCRalpha and TCRbeta repertoire sequencing. The cohort was made up of two young adult volunteers, one female and one male, who were previously healthy.

PBMCs were isolated by Ficoll-Paque density gradient centrifugation. Sequenced on an Illumina NovaSeq 6000. cDNA libraries for TCRalpha and TCRbeta were prepared by 5'RACE using constant-segment primers, with sample barcodes and unique molecular identifiers added. RNA was extracted from every sample with Trizol reagent. Libraries were amplified in two PCR steps, with a second sample barcode and Illumina TruSeq adapters added in the second step. Sequencing of the libraries was done on an Illumina NovaSeq, producing 2 x 150 bp paired-end reads. Turning to the authors' computational methods: The reads were demultiplexed and collapsed into UMI-guided consensus sequences using migec v1.2.7. Using mixcr v2.1.11, UMI consensuses were aligned to TRA and TRB V and J templates and then assembled into clonotypes. A clonotype was counted as expanded or contracted only if both edgeR and NoisET called the change significant, with noise models trained on biological replicates. For edgeR calls, the thresholds were a false discovery rate-adjusted p below 0.01 and a log2 fold-change of 1. As an exploratory analysis of dynamics, max-normalized trajectories of the 1000 most abundant clonotypes were examined with PCA combined with hierarchical clustering. Separately sequenced CD4+ and CD8+ repertoires were used to assign the CD4 or CD8 phenotype of responding clones. Using fastp at Q25 and MiXCR, TCRdb reprocessed the public reads and kept productive beta chains. Merged by CDR3 protein, the rows form single entries marked with the most common genes and DNA. These V and J calls derive from TCRdb rather than the authors' analysis. This sample is represented by 500,000 to 550,000 distinct CDR3 sequences; about 20% of them were singletons. The leading ten clones occupy around an eighth of the sample.

The research as a whole found: The study included only a couple of mild cases, and larger cohorts that include severe cases with pre-infection samples were judged to be necessary. Contracting CD4+ clones turned up mainly in the CM and EM memory subsets, whereas EMRA was where CD8+ clones were enriched. Clones contracting from day 15 to 85 had balanced CD4/CD8 phenotypes, while a second wave expanding from day 15 to 37 was biased towards CD4+. Whether the second-wave clones peaking on day 37 were SARS-CoV-2 specific was not confirmed. Some responding clones were detected in pre-infection memory, which suggested that pre-existing cross-reactive memory T cells had joined the SARS-CoV-2 response.

The TCR was taken from an adult woman who had mild COVID-19 (a few samples of this study predate the infection). The sample titles of this study are shuffled in the database, so cell type and time point are left out; the donor was told from shared clones. The specimen sequenced was PBMCs or a T cell subset sorted from them (not recorded which).

Here is the DNA: TGTGCCAGCAGCCTCCGGGGGACAGGGTGGCAAGAGACCCAGTACTTC. Translated, this gives CASSLRGTGWQETQYF. Here the chain combines TRBV7-6 and TRBJ2-5; 9 bases in the middle match TRBD1. CDR1 and CDR2 are drawn from the germline V gene: SGHVS, FNYEAQ. V is pruned by 5 bases and J by 2 bases, leaving 9 bases of the junction without a gene match. The CDR3 runs 16 amino acids, cysteine and phenylalanine included. Only CDR3 DNA is held: 48 bases, read in frame from base 1.